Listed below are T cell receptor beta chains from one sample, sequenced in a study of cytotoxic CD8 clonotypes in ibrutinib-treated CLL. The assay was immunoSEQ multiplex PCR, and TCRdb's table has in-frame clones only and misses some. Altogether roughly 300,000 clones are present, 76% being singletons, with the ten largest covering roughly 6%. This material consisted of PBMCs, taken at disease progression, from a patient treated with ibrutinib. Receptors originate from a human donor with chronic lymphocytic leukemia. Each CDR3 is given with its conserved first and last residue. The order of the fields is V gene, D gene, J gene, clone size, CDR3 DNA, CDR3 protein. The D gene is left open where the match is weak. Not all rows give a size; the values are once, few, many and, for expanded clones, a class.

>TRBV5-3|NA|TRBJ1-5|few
TGTGCCAGAAGCGGACCCGGAGCGGGCGGATTTCAGCCCCAGCATTTT
CARSGPGAGGFQPQHF
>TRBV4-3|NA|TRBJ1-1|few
TGCGCCAGCAGCCAAGACAGGAAGAACACTGAAGCTTTCTTT
CASSQDRKNTEAFF
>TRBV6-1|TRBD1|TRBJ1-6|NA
TGTGCCAGCAGCGAACAGGGGGATAATTCACCCCTCCACTTT
CASSEQGDNSPLHF
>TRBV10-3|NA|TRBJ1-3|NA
TGTGCCATCAGTGAGGGACCCTCTGGAAACACCATATATTTT
CAISEGPSGNTIYF
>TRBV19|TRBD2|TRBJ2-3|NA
TGTGCCAGTGGACAGGGGACTAGCGGGGGGGTTAGCACAGATACGCAGTATTTT
CASGQGTSGGVSTDTQYF
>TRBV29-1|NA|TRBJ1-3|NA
TGCAGCGTTCGGCTGGCGGACATCTCCTCTGGAAACACCATATATTTT
CSVRLADISSGNTIYF
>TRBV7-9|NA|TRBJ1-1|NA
TGTGCCAGCACCTTGGGTTCGGGGGTGGTTGGAGCTTTCTTT
CASTLGSGVVGAFF
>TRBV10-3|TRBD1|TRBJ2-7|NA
TGTGCCATCAGTGAAACCGGGACAGGGGGCCTCGAGCAGTACTTC
CAISETGTGGLEQYF
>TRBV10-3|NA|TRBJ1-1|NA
TGTGCCATCACGGTGGGTTTGGGATCTGAAGCTTTCTTT
CAITVGLGSEAFF
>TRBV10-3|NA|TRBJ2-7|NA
TGTGCCATCAGCAAACGTATCGAGGGTAACAACGAGCAGTACTTC
CAISKRIEGNNEQYF
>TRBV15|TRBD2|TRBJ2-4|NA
TGTGCCACCAGCAGATCCACCGGGACTAGGCTTGTGAACATTCAGTACTTC
CATSRSTGTRLVNIQYF
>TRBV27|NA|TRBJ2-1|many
TGTGCCAGCGGATTCTTACCCCACAATGAGCAGTTCTTC
CASGFLPHNEQFF
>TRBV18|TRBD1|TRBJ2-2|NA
TGTGCCAGCTCACCACCCGGGACAGGGGGCACCGGGGAGCTGTTTTTT
CASSPPGTGGTGELFF
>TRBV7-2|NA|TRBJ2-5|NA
TGTGCCAGCAGCTTAGGACCAGAGACCCAGTACTTC
CASSLGPETQYF
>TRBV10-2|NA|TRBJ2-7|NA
TGCGCCAGCCTACCCCCCGCGTCCTACGAGCAGTACTTC
CASLPPASYEQYF
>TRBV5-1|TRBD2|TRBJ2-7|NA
TGCGCCAGCAGCCGTACTAGCGGGAGGGCCTACGAGCAGTACTTC
CASSRTSGRAYEQYF
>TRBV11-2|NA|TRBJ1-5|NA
TGTGCCAGCAGCTTATGGGAGCACCAGCCCCAGCATTTT
CASSLWEHQPQHF
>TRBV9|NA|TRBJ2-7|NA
TGTGCCAGCAGCGTCGGACGGGTAGGGTACGAGCAGTACTTC
CASSVGRVGYEQYF
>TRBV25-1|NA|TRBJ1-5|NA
TGTGCCAGCAGAGGGGGCAATCAGCCCCAGCATTTT
CASRGGNQPQHF
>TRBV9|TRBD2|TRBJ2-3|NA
TGTGCCAGCAGCGTAGCTACAAGCGGGGGGGCCATCCGCCCAGATACGCAGTATTTT
CASSVATSGGAIRPDTQYF
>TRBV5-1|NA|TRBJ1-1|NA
TGCGCCAGCAGCTTGGTACAGGGAGGGGTGAACACTGAAGCTTTCTTT
CASSLVQGGVNTEAFF
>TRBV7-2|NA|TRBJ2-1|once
TGTGCCAGCAGCTTAGACCCGGGGATCTACAATGAGCAGTTCTTC
CASSLDPGIYNEQFF
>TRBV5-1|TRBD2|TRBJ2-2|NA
TGCGCCAGCAGCACGACTAGCGGGACCACCGGGGAGCTGTTTTTT
CASSTTSGTTGELFF
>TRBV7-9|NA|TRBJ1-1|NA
TGTGCCAGCAGCTTCGGGAACACTGAAGCTTTCTTT
CASSFGNTEAFF
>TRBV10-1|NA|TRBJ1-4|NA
TGCGCCAGCAGTGAGGGGGGGACGAAGGAAAAACTGTTTTTT
CASSEGGTKEKLFF
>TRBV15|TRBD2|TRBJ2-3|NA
TGTGCCACAAGCGGGGCAGTCACAGATACGCAGTATTTT
CATSGAVTDTQYF
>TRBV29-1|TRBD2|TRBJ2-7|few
TGCAGCGTTGAACAACTAGCGGGGGGAGGGTACGAGCAGTACTTC
CSVEQLAGGGYEQYF
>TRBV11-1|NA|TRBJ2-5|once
TGTGCCAGCAGCTTCGAGGACCGTGGAGAGACCCAGTACTTC
CASSFEDRGETQYF
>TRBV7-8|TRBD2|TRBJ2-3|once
TGTGCCAGCAGGCACCATCTAGCGGGGATGAGGACAGATACGCAGTATTTT
CASRHHLAGMRTDTQYF
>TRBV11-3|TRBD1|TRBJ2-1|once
TGTGCCAGCAGCCCAGAGCGACCAGGGACAGGTAGGAATGGGCAGTTCTTC
CASSPERPGTGRNGQFF
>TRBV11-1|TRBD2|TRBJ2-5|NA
TGTGCCAGCAGCTTAGCTAGCGGGGGATTAATGGCCCAGTACTTC
CASSLASGGLMAQYF
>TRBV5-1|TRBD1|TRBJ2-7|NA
TGCGCCAGCAGCCCAGGGACAGGGGCGATCTCCTACGAGCAGTACTTC
CASSPGTGAISYEQYF
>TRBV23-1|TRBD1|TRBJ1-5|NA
TGCGCCAGCAGTCAAAAAGGGGGCGGGGGCGATCAGCCCCAGCATTTT
CASSQKGGGGDQPQHF
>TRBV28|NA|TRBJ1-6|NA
TGTGCCAGCAGTTTAGGGTCACCCCTCCACTTT
CASSLGSPLHF
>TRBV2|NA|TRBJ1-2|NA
TGTGCCAGCAGTGAAGTGGGGGTCCAGGACTATGGCTACACCTTC
CASSEVGVQDYGYTF
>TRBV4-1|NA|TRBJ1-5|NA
TGCGCCAGCAGCACCCTATTGAGTCAGGGTGGGAAACAGCCCCAGCATTTT
CASSTLLSQGGKQPQHF
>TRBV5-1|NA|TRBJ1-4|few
TGCGCCAGCAGCCTGACAGTAACTAATGAAAAACTGTTTTTT
CASSLTVTNEKLFF
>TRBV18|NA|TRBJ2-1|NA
TGTGCCAGCTCACCACCGATTACTTACAATGAGCAGTTCTTC
CASSPPITYNEQFF